Below are 8 T cell receptor beta chains sequenced from a single sample in a study of cytomegalovirus exposure and HLA in healthy donors. The primer mix had 60 Vbeta and 13 Jbeta primers. The assay was immunoSEQ multiplex PCR, and TCRdb's table has in-frame clones only and misses some. The sample has some 250,000 clones; around 80% are singletons. Sequencing input: PBMCs. These receptors all come from a woman aged 40 to 50 in good health and CMV-seropositive.

The chain employs TRBV11-2 and TRBJ1-6; D is undetermined. CDR3 size: 16 residues. Per the germline V gene, CDR1 is SGHAT and CDR2 is FQNNGV. The V gene lost 2 bases and the J gene lost 0 bases, with 8 bases spanning the gap. This CDR3 reads CASSLRESSYNSPLHF. CDR3 bases: TGTGCCAGCAGCTTAAGGGAGAGCTCCTATAATTCACCCCTCCACTTT.

The rearrangement joins TRBV5-1 to TRBJ1-1; 9 bases align to TRBD1. In germline, CDR1 is SGHRS, CDR2 YFSETQ. V dropped 0 bases and J dropped 6; count of bases not matched to a gene: 6. The CDR3 contains 15 residues. The DNA for the CDR3 is TGCGCCAGCAGCTTGGCATTACGGGACAGGGCTGAAGCTTTCTTT. It translates to CASSLALRDRAEAFF. Combining the CDR3 with reference TRBV5-1 and TRBJ1-1 gives the whole variable domain KAGVTQTPRYLIKTRGQQVTLSCSPISGHRSVSWYQQTPGQGLQFLFEYFSETQRNKGNFPGRFSGRQFSNSRSEMNVSTLELGDSALYLCASSLALRDRAEAFFGQGTRLTVV.

The chain has TRBV7-9 and TRBJ2-6; D gene uncertain. The CDR3 is made up of 14 amino acids. Germline V gene sequence: CDR1 SEHNR, CDR2 FQNEAQ (reference sequence). Trimming cost V 4 bases and J 0 bases, with 4 bases left between them. The CDR3 bases are TGTGCCAGCAGCTCCAGCTCTGGGGCCAACGTCCTGACTTTC. Amino acids: CASSSSSGANVLTF.

This sequence joins TRBV2 and TRBJ2-2; D is perhaps TRBD2 (6 bases). The ends were cut back, 4 bases at V and 3 bases at J, with 9 bases in the middle. Germline CDR1 is SNHLY and CDR2 is FYNNEI. The CDR3 has 14 amino acids. CDR3: CASSVGLDTGELFF. Written as DNA, the CDR3 is TGTGCCAGCAGTGTGGGACTTGACACCGGGGAGCTGTTTTTT.

The V call is TRBV5-6, the J call TRBJ2-1; a possible D gene is TRBD2 (5 bases). CDR3 size: 15 residues. Trimming removed 2 bases from V and 7 bases from J, with 16 bases in between. The germline CDR1 and CDR2 sequences are SGHDT and YYEEEE. Here the CDR3 reads CASSLRSGRRNEQFF. DNA of the CDR3: TGTGCCAGCAGCTTAAGAAGCGGTAGGAGGAATGAGCAGTTCTTC.

This sequence joins TRBV7-9 and TRBJ2-2; TRBD2 might be the D (5 bases). There are 14 residues in the CDR3. Trimming cost V 7 bases and J 7 bases, with 16 bases left between them. The germline V gene encodes CDR1 SEHNR and CDR2 FQNEAQ (reference sequence). CDR3: CASTFAGGGGELFF. CDR3 DNA: TGTGCCAGCACTTTCGCCGGAGGTGGCGGGGAGCTGTTTTTT. The whole variable domain, remainder taken from reference TRBV7-9 and TRBJ2-2, is DTGVSQNPRHKITKRGQNVTFRCDPISEHNRLYWYRQTLGQGPEFLTYFQNEAQLEKSRLLSDRFSAERPKGSFSTLEIQRTEQGDSAMYLCASTFAGGGGELFFGEGSRLTVL.

The chain joins TRBV29-1 to TRBJ1-2, with a possible D match to TRBD1 (6 bases). Germline values: CDR1 SQVTM, CDR2 ANQGSEA. The CDR3 is 17 amino acids. V was shortened by 7 bases and J by 4 bases, with 28 bases between the two germline ends. The CDR3 is CSANRGQPYSPGYGYTF. CDR3 DNA sequence: TGCAGCGCTAATAGAGGACAGCCATATTCCCCAGGCTATGGCTACACCTTC.

CDR3 sequence: CASSIVRGSGANVLTF. The CDR3 DNA follows: TGTGCCAGTAGTATAGTAAGGGGCTCTGGGGCCAACGTCCTGACTTTC. The rearrangement joins TRBV19 to TRBJ2-6; tentative D call: TRBD1 (5 bases). V gave up 1 base and J gave up 0 bases, with 7 bases separating them. Germline lookup yields CDR1 LNHDA and CDR2 SQIVND (reference sequence). The CDR3 runs to 16 residues. Looking up the rest from reference TRBV19 and TRBJ2-6 gives the full variable domain: DGGITQSPKYLFRKEGQNVTLSCEQNLNHDAMYWYRQDPGQGLRLIYYSQIVNDFQKGDIAEGYSVSREKKESFPLTVTSAQKNPTAFYLCASSIVRGSGANVLTFGAGSRLTVL.